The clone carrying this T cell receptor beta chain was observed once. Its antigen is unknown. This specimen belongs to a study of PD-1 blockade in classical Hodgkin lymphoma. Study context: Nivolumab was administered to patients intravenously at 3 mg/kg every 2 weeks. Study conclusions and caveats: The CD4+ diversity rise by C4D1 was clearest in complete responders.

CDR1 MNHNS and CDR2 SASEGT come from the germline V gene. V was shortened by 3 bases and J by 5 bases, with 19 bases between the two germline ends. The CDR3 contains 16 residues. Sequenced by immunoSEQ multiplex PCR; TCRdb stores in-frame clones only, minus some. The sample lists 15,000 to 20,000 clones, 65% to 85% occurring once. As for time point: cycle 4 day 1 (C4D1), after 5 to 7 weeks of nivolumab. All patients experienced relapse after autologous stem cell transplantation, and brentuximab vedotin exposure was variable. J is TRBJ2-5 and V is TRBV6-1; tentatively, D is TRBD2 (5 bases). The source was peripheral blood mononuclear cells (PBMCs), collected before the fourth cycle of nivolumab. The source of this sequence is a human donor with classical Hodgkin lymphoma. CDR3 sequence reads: CASSESAGPPGETQYF. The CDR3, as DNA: TGTGCCAGCAGTGAGTCAGCCGGGCCACCGGGGGAGACCCAGTACTTC.